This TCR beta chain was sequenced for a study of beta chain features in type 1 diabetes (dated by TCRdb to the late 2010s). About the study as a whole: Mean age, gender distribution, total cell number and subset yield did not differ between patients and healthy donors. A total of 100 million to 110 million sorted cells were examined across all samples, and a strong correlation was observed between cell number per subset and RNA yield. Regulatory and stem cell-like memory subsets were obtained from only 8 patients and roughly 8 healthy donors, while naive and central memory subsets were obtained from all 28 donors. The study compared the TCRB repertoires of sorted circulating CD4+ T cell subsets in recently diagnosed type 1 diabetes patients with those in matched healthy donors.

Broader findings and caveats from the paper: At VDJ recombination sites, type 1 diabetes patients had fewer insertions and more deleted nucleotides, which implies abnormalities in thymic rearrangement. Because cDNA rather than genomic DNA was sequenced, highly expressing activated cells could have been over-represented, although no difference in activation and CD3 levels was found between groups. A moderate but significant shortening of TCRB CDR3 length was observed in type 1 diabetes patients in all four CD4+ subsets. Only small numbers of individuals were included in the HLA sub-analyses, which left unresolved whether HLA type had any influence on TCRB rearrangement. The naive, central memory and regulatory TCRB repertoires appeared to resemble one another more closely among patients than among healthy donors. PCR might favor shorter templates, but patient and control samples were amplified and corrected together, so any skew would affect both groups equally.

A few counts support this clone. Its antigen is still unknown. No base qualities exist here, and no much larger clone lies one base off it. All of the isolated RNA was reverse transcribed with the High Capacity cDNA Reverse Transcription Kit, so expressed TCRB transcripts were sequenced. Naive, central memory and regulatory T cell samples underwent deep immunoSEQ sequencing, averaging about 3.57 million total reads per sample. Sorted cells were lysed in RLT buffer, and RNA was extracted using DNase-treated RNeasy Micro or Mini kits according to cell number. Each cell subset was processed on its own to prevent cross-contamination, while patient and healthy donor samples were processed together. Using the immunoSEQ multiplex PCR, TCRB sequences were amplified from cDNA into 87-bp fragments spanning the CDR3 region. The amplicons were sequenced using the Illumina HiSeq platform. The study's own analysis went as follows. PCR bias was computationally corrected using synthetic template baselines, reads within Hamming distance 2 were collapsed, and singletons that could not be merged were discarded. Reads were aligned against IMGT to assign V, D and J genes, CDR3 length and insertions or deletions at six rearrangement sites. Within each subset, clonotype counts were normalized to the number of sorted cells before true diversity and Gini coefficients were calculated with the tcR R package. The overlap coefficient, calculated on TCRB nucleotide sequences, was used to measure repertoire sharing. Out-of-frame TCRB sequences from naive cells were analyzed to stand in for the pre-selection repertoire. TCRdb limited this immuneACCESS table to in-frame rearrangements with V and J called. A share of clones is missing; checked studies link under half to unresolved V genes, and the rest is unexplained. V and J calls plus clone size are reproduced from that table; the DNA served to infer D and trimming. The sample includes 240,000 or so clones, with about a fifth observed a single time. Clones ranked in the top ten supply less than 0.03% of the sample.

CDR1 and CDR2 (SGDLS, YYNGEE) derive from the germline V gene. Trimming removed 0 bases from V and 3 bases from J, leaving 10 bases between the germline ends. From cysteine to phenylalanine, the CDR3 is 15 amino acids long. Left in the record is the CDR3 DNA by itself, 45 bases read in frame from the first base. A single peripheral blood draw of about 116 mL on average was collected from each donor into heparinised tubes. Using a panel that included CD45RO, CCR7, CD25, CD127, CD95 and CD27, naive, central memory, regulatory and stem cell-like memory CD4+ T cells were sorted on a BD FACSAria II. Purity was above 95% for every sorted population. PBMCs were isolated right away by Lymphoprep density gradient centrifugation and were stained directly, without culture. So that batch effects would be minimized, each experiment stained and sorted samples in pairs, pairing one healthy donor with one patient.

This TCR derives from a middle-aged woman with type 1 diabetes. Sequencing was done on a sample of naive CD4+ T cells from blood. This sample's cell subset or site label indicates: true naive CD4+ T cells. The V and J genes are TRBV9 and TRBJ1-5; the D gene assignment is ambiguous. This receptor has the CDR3 CASSVEDGLNQPQHF. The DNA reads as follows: TGTGCCAGCAGCGTAGAGGATGGGCTCAATCAGCCCCAGCATTTT.